The clone carrying this T cell receptor (beta chain) was counted between two and nine times. Its antigen is currently unknown. This specimen belongs to a study of T cell repertoires in cytomegalovirus infection. TCRdb reprocessed the reads with MiXCR, giving one entry per CDR3 protein. This sample has some 800,000 distinct CDR3 sequences, with almost 30% found just once. This CDR3 region has 13 residues. The V end lost 8 bases, the J end lost 4 bases, and 12 bases lay between the germline ends. Per germline, CDR1 MNHNS and CDR2 SASEGT. The sequence was collected from a human donor in good health (CMV status not recorded). Some clones in this sample may be carry-over from other donors' samples. The rearrangement uses TRBV6-1 and TRBJ2-1, with D possibly TRBD2 on 6 matching bases. The starting material was cultured CD8+ T cells from PBMCs, obtained from culture after CMV antigen stimulation. The CDR3 reads CASGGKGYNEQFF. CDR3 in DNA: TGTGCCAGCGGCGGGAAGGGGTACAATGAGCAGTTCTTC.